Sequencing of this TCR beta chain was carried out in a study of CD8 T cells in Susac syndrome. Study-wide background: Treatment status at blood draw for the Susac syndrome patients was therapy-naive, corticosteroids, or intravenous immunoglobulin alone.

Study-level points and caveats: The total CD8+ repertoires contained 15 to 20 Susac-specific public clones, and the CD8+ TEMRA repertoires contained 4 to 6. Susac CD8+ clonal expansion peaked in TEMRA cells and active patients.

V shed 6 bases and J shed 5 bases, with 11 bases lying between them. The CDR3 has 14 residues. The V gene's germline CDR1 is MGHRA and CDR2 YSYEKL. After extraction with the RNeasy kit, roughly 0.5 to 1 ug of the RNA was reverse transcribed using random hexamers. An immunoSEQ multiplex PCR generated amplified TCR beta CDR3 products spanning 54 Vbeta and 13 Jbeta. TCRdb re-analysed the immunoSEQ multiplex PCR reads in MiXCR, keeping a single row per CDR3 protein. Counted here are roughly 84,000 distinct CDR3 sequences, about 95% occurring once; the ten biggest clones make up roughly 0.45%. Notes on this clonotype: Its antigen remains unknown.

Sequencing was performed on CD8+ T cells from PBMCs. The genes are TRBV4-1 and TRBJ1-6; no clear D gene. This TCR was sampled from a human donor with Susac syndrome. The CDR3 DNA sequence: TGCGCCAGCAGTGGGTCCGAAAATAATTCACCCCTCCACTTT. Translation: CASSGSENNSPLHF.